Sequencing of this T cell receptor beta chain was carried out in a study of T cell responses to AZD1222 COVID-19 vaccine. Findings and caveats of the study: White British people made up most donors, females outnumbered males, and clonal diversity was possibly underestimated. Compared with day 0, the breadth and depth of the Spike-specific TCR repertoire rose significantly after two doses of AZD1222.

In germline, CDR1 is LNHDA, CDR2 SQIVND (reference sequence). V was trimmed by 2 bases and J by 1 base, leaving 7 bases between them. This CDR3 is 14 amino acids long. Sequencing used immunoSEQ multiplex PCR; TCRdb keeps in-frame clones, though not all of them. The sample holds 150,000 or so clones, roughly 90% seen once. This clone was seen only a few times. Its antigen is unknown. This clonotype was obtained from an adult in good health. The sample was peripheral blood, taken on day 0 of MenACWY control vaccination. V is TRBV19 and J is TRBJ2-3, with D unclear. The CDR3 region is CASSILAGTDTQYF. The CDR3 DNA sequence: TGTGCCAGTAGTATATTGGCTGGCACAGATACGCAGTATTTT.